Following are 28 T cell receptor beta chains from one sample sequenced in a study of OX40 agonist ivuxolimab in advanced cancers. Generated by immunoSEQ multiplex PCR, the TCRdb table keeps only in-frame clones and is missing some. The repertoire includes 100,000 to 150,000 clones, about 90% of them detected once, and 0.7% to 0.9% sits in the top ten. The material sequenced was CD4+ or CD8+ T cells sorted from blood, taken in a trial of the OX40 agonist ivuxolimab. These receptors came from an adult with an advanced solid tumor such as melanoma, head and neck, liver or kidney cancer.

The chain has TRBV19 and TRBJ2-3, with D unresolved. Germline V gives CDR1 LNHDA, CDR2 SQIVND (reference sequence). The V end was cut by 0 bases, the J end by 6 bases, with 10 bases between. The CDR3 extends over 14 amino acids. This CDR3 reads CASSIDLGWDTQYF. As DNA, the CDR3 is TGTGCCAGTAGTATAGATCTCGGCTGGGATACGCAGTATTTT.

The CDR3 DNA is TGTGCCAGTAGTATATCAGACAGGGGTAAAAACATTCAGTACTTC. This gives the protein CASSISDRGKNIQYF. The chain has TRBV19 and TRBJ2-4; 8 nucleotides align to TRBD1. J lost 4 bases, V lost 2 bases, and 4 bases had no gene match. Germline CDR1 reads LNHDA; CDR2 reads SQIVND (reference sequence). There are 15 residues in the CDR3.

The CDR3 reads CAISGGIAGGLYEQFF. The CDR3 DNA sequence: TGTGCCATCAGTGGGGGGATAGCGGGAGGTCTGTATGAGCAGTTCTTC. The chain uses TRBV10-3 and TRBJ2-1, with 10 bases identical to TRBD2. CDR3 size: 16 residues. Unmatched junction bases numbered 11, after V lost 4 bases and J lost 8 bases. Germline CDR1 is ENHRY and CDR2 is SYGVKD.

The rearrangement uses TRBV18 and TRBJ2-2; 7 bases are a match to TRBD1. The trim removed 0 bases at V and 0 bases at J, leaving 1 base unmatched. CDR1 is KGHSH and CDR2 is LQKENI in the germline V gene. CDR3 length: 16 amino acids. CDR3 in amino acids: CASSPPGTANTGELFF. CDR3 nucleotides: TGTGCCAGCTCACCACCCGGGACAGCGAACACCGGGGAGCTGTTTTTT.

The CDR3 loop reads CAIRKDDSYEQYF. As DNA, the CDR3 is TGTGCCATCAGAAAGGATGACTCCTACGAGCAGTACTTC. The chain uses TRBV10-3 and TRBJ2-7; D uncertain. There are 13 residues in the CDR3. Germline V gene data show CDR1 as ENHRY and CDR2 as SYGVKD. The V end was cut by 6 bases, the J end by 0 bases, with 9 bases between.

This CDR3 is CASSLKGGTSVSSYNEQFF. The CDR3 DNA reads TGTGCCAGCAGCTTAAAGGGGGGGACTAGCGTTAGCTCCTACAATGAGCAGTTCTTC. The chain couples TRBV7-3 to TRBJ2-1, with 10 bases that match TRBD2. There are 19 residues in the CDR3. Trimming at V came to 1 base and at J to 0 bases, leaving 9 bases not matched to a gene. Germline assignment: CDR1 SGHTA and CDR2 FQGTGA.

The gene calls are TRBV9 and TRBJ1-3, with D tentatively TRBD1 (5 bases). The CDR3 contains 17 residues. The germline gives CDR1 SGDLS, CDR2 YYNGEE. V lost 0 bases and J lost 2, with 15 bases in between. CDR3 bases: TGTGCCAGCAGCGTAGGCGTAAGGGGCTTCACTGGAAACACCATATATTTT. It yields the protein CASSVGVRGFTGNTIYF.

This clone was recorded once. The gene calls are TRBV5-4 and TRBJ1-4; 7 positions match TRBD1. From germline, CDR1 is SGHNT and CDR2 YYREEE (reference sequence). This CDR3 is 18 amino acids long. The junction had 8 bases not matched to a gene; V was cut back by 0 bases and J by 0 bases. The CDR3 DNA reads as TGTGCCAGCAGCTTGGAGGGGCAGGGGGGGACAACTAATGAAAAACTGTTTTTT. This gives the protein CASSLEGQGGTTNEKLFF.

The chain recombines TRBV7-2 with TRBJ2-7, with D hard to call. V was shortened by 5 bases and J by 6 bases, with 11 bases between the two germline ends. Germline-derived CDR1 and CDR2 are SGHTA and FQGNSA. This CDR3 region has 12 residues. In DNA, the CDR3 is TGTGCCAGCAGCGCGGACGCGTCCGAGCAGTACTTC. This encodes CASSADASEQYF.

The J gene is TRBJ2-7, the V gene TRBV30; D is unresolved. This CDR3 region has 14 residues. With 2 bases removed from V and 1 base from J, the gap between germline ends came to 12 bases. From germline, CDR1 is GTSNPN and CDR2 SVGIG (reference sequence). In DNA, the CDR3 is TGTGCCTGGAGTCCCAGTCCCCGTTCCTACGAGCAGTACTTC. Translated: CAWSPSPRSYEQYF.

The genes are TRBV19 and TRBJ1-1, with 8 bases matching TRBD1. After removal of 3 bases from V and 4 bases from J, the junction contained 13 bases not matched to a gene. Per the germline V gene, CDR1 is LNHDA and CDR2 is SQIVND (reference sequence). The CDR3 contains 17 residues. The CDR3 reads CASSMSSPGGRGTEAFF. The CDR3 DNA sequence: TGTGCCAGTAGTATGAGTAGTCCAGGGGGCCGAGGCACTGAAGCTTTCTTT.

The chain links TRBV12-2 to TRBJ2-1; the table names TRBD2, a call not compared with the DNA. TRBV12-2 is shown as a pseudogene. The CDR3 is 17 residues long. The CDR3, as DNA: TGTGCAAAAACCCCCCCCCGGAGCGGGGGCCCCTACAATGAGCAGTTCTTC. Protein: CAKTPPRSGGPYNEQFF.

The V gene is TRBV30, the J gene TRBJ2-1; 8 bases are shared with TRBD1. The V gene's germline CDR1 is GTSNPN and CDR2 SVGIG (reference sequence). The V gene end was trimmed by 5 bases and the J gene end by 2 bases; junction bases not matched to a gene: 5. This CDR3 is 14 amino acids long. CDR3 sequence (DNA): TGTGCCTGGGACAGGGGATCGGCCTACAATGAGCAGTTCTTC. Its protein product is CAWDRGSAYNEQFF.

This sequence joins TRBV28 and TRBJ2-1; TRBD1 agrees at 11 bases. Germline CDR1 and CDR2: MDHEN and SYDVKM. This CDR3 spans 16 amino acids. V lost 5 bases and J lost 3; bases outside the gene matches: 6. CDR3 residues: CASSPGTGGNYNEQFF. The DNA of the CDR3 is TGTGCCAGCAGTCCCGGGACAGGGGGGAACTACAATGAGCAGTTCTTC.

The chain has TRBV18 and TRBJ1-2, with D maybe TRBD1 (6 bases). The CDR3 length is 14 residues. CDR1 and CDR2 from the germline V gene are KGHSH and LQKENI. Deletions cut 2 bases from V and 3 bases from J, with 10 bases between. The CDR3 region is CASSPNRADYGYTF. CDR3 nucleotide sequence: TGTGCCAGCTCACCAAACAGGGCTGACTATGGCTACACCTTC.

The chain links TRBV5-5 to TRBJ1-1, with 7 bases matching TRBD1. V lost 3 bases, J lost 7 bases, and 6 bases stayed unmatched. This CDR3 contains 13 residues. CDR1 and CDR2 (germline): SGHKS, YYEKEE (reference sequence). CDR3 residues: CASSWDSANEAFF. The CDR3 bases are TGTGCCAGCAGCTGGGACAGCGCTAATGAAGCTTTCTTT.

The chain uses TRBV7-3 and TRBJ2-6; D is unclear. Germline CDR1 SGHTA, CDR2 FQGTGA. V shed 5 bases and J shed 4 bases, with 12 bases lying between them. The CDR3 has 15 residues. Here the CDR3 DNA reads TGTGCCAGCAGCCCCCGGGTGTTCGGGGCCAACGTCCTGACTTTC. It translates to CASSPRVFGANVLTF.

The J gene is TRBJ1-1, the V gene TRBV9; 7 nucleotides align to TRBD1. J lost 5 bases, V lost 4 bases, and 8 bases had no gene match. Per the germline V gene, CDR1 is SGDLS and CDR2 is YYNGEE. This CDR3 is 14 amino acids long. Here the CDR3 reads CASSITGDLTEAFF. For the CDR3, the DNA is TGTGCCAGCAGCATAACAGGGGACTTGACTGAAGCTTTCTTT.

The gene calls are TRBV4-3 and TRBJ2-4; D remains ambiguous. The germline gives CDR1 LGHNA, CDR2 YSLEER. The CDR3 contains 16 residues. The V gene lost 1 base and the J gene lost 6 bases, with 16 bases spanning the gap. This CDR3 reads CASSQAQEGIGNIQYF. The CDR3 region has the DNA TGCGCCAGCAGCCAAGCCCAGGAAGGGATAGGAAACATTCAGTACTTC.

This chain connects TRBV5-1 to TRBJ2-7; 11 nucleotides match TRBD2. The CDR3 covers 15 residues. V lost 2 bases, J lost 3 bases, and 4 bases stayed unmatched. CDR1 and CDR2 (germline): SGHRS, YFSETQ. The CDR3 DNA follows: TGCGCCAGCAGCTTTACTAGCGGGAGTAGCTACGAGCAGTACTTC. Amino acid sequence: CASSFTSGSSYEQYF.

This clone was observed once. The V gene is TRBV5-1, the J gene TRBJ2-1; 11 bases align to TRBD1. Germline CDR1 is SGHRS and CDR2 is YFSETQ. CDR3 length equals 16 residues. Trimming took 4 bases from V and 0 from J; bases not matched to a gene: 3. CDR3 nucleotides: TGCGCCAGCAGCGTCGGGACAGGGGGCTCCTACAATGAGCAGTTCTTC. Amino acid sequence: CASSVGTGGSYNEQFF.

This chain uses TRBV2 with TRBJ2-1, with D unresolved. The CDR3 loop spans 12 amino acids. V was trimmed by 7 bases and J by 9 bases, leaving 13 bases between them. The germline V gene encodes CDR1 SNHLY and CDR2 FYNNEI. The DNA of the CDR3 is TGTGCCAGCATGCCGAGTAGCTCTGAGCAGTTCTTC. This codes for CASMPSSSEQFF.

This clone appeared once. The V gene is TRBV7-2, the J gene TRBJ2-5; 10 nucleotides line up with TRBD1. The CDR3 sequence is 15 residues long. From germline, CDR1 is SGHTA and CDR2 FQGNSA. V dropped 3 bases and J dropped 11; count of bases not matched to a gene: 12. As DNA, the CDR3 is TGTGCCAGCAGCTTGATAGTGGGACAGGGGAGGGAGCAGTACTTC. It specifies CASSLIVGQGREQYF.

V usage is TRBV19 and J usage is TRBJ1-2, with TRBD1 identical over 7 bases. V trimming: 10 bases; J trimming: 7 bases; junction bases outside the gene matches: 9. There are 12 residues in the CDR3. Germline CDR1 is LNHDA and CDR2 is SQIVND (reference sequence). CDR3 sequence (DNA): TGTGCCACCAGAGACAGGGTCTTTGGCTACACCTTC. This codes for CATRDRVFGYTF.

The J gene is TRBJ2-1, the V gene TRBV19, with no clear D. CDR3 length: 12 residues. From germline, CDR1 is LNHDA and CDR2 SQIVND (reference sequence). Trimming removed 7 bases at V and 7 bases at J, with 11 bases between. The CDR3 nucleotides are TGTGCCAGTATCGATGTACTAAATGAGCAGTTCTTC. Residues: CASIDVLNEQFF.

The CDR3 DNA sequence: TGTGCCAGCAGTTCCACAGGGATTTTCCAGCCCCAGCATTTT. This sequence encodes CASSSTGIFQPQHF. The chain couples TRBV6-1 to TRBJ1-5, with TRBD1 as a possible D gene (6 bases). The CDR3 has 14 amino acids. CDR1 and CDR2 (germline): MNHNS, SASEGT. Trimming shortened V by 5 bases and J by 7 bases, and 15 bases separated the two germline ends.

The genes are TRBV5-1 and TRBJ2-3; a weak D match, TRBD1 (5 bases). V dropped 4 bases and J dropped 0 bases, with 27 bases sitting between them. Germline loops: CDR1 SGHRS, CDR2 YFSETQ. This CDR3 is 20 amino acids long. The CDR3 DNA is TGCGCCAGCAGCCCCCTAGACAGAATAAACCCTATGTCTAGCACAGATACGCAGTATTTT. It codes for CASSPLDRINPMSSTDTQYF.

V gene TRBV7-8 combines with J gene TRBJ2-7, with D possibly called TRBD1 or TRBD2 (6 bases each). The germline V and J ends were trimmed by 1 base and 3 bases, with 10 bases remaining between them. This CDR3 has 14 residues. CDR1 and CDR2 from the germline V gene are SGHVS and FQNEAQ. Written as DNA, the CDR3 is TGTGCCAGCAGCTTAGAAGGAGGGGGCTACGAGCAGTACTTC. It codes for CASSLEGGGYEQYF.